One TCR beta chain is described in this entry. The entry originates in a study of cytomegalovirus exposure and HLA in healthy donors. The germline V gene has CDR1 SEHNR and CDR2 FQNEAQ (reference sequence). The CDR3 consists of 15 residues. Unmatched junction bases numbered 6, after V lost 4 bases and J lost 5 bases. The study ran its PCR with 60 Vbeta and 13 Jbeta primers. Assay: immunoSEQ multiplex PCR; the TCRdb copy retains only in-frame clones and omits some. The sample includes just over 150,000 clones, more than 60% of them seen just once. The specimen was PBMCs. The origin of this receptor is a woman in her 30s in good health and CMV-seronegative. The chain is built from TRBV7-9 and TRBJ2-3; TRBD2 agrees at 10 bases. The CDR3 bases are TGTGCCAGCAGCTCATTAGCGGGGGGACAAGATACGCAGTATTTT. It encodes CASSSLAGGQDTQYF.